This T cell receptor (beta chain) was retrieved from a study of cytomegalovirus exposure and HLA in healthy donors (dated by TCRdb to 2016 to 2017). Background on the whole study: An earlier analysis of approximately 640 of the donors reported 250 to 300 Gb of sequence data and roughly 110 million unique TCR beta sequences from about 180 million T cells. On average, over 200,000 unique TCR beta nucleotide sequences were sequenced per donor among 398 genotyped donors of the cohort, with roughly 18% of those sequences being non-productive. Every repertoire in the discovery cohort had been generated on one and the same sequencing platform. An earlier analysis of nearly 600 of the donors applied high-throughput TCR beta sequencing to assess whether each TCR beta V gene segment acted as functional or pseudogenic. Rather than using new phenotypic data, the later analysis identified candidate immune exposures from TCR beta sequences and from how often those sequences occurred across donors. HLA typing covered class I and class II loci at four-digit resolution. To predict cytomegalovirus infection status, the study brought together high-throughput TCR immunosequencing, statistical association of individual TCRs with disease status, and machine learning. Along with the roughly 700-subject first cohort, a separate validation cohort of 120 different subjects was used. To study patterns of TCR occurrence, a later analysis re-analyzed previously published TCR beta repertoires from more than 550 donors and added high-resolution HLA genotyping. Because of strong linkage in the cohort, four to six DR-DQ haplotypes were treated as single units for association and clustering. Roughly 300 gigabases of sequencing data and tens of millions of unique TCR sequences were included in an early release covering about 700 HLA-typed donors. Donor age, sex, ethnicity and CMV serostatus were compiled alongside the repertoire data. Using immunosequencing, the study profiled T cell repertoires from about 620 subjects and related those repertoires to cytomegalovirus serostatus. The study was designed to test whether signatures of past pathogen exposure could be identified by cataloging public T cell receptors. In a later genetic analysis, genome-wide SNP genotypes for about three fifths of the roughly 670 donors were used, and that subset was treated as a discovery cohort. Typing coverage differed by locus: A, B, C, DRB1 and DQB1 were typed in about 629-630 donors, DQA1 in about 550, DPA1 in 600 to 610, and DPB1 in approximately 450. Of the roughly 420 genotyped donors, roughly 80% were placed in the genetic ancestry cluster associated with self-reported Caucasian donors.

Regarding this clone: No cognate antigen has been identified for it.

Libraries came from the immunoSEQ multiplex PCR assay. For the multiplex PCR, a mixture combining 60 forward primers for TCR Vbeta segments and 13 reverse primers for TCR Jbeta segments was used. Amplification of the CDR3 region of rearranged TCR beta genes was performed with a multiplex PCR assay on genomic DNA. The Illumina HiSeq System was used to sequence the amplified TCR beta libraries as 87-base-pair reads. Concerning the study's data processing: A later analysis tallied tens of millions of unique TCR beta chains across the 666 repertoires, and roughly 11 million of those chains were shared by two or more donors. A nearest-neighbor algorithm error-corrected the raw reads and collapsed the reads into unique sequences, merging closely related sequences to remove PCR and sequencing errors. CDR3 sequences were aligned to IMGT reference sequences to assign V, D and J gene segments. For a sequence to be retained, at least a six-nucleotide match to both a V gene segment and a J gene segment was required. Rearrangements were classified as productive when the CDR3 lacked stop codons and remained in frame with V and J, and all other rearrangements were classified as non-productive. Following IMGT convention, CDR3 was defined as the stretch from the second conserved V-encoded cysteine up to the conserved J-encoded phenylalanine. Sequences without an unambiguous match to a single V gene segment were excluded from the earlier analysis of several hundred of the donors. An earlier analysis of over 450 of the donors classified V segments as functional when productive rearrangements were above 56.7% and as segregating when the standard deviation between donors was above 5%. To diagnose cytomegalovirus status from the catalog of TCR beta chain sequences, a statistical classification framework was built. A later analysis assigned V and J genes by comparing TCR nucleotide sequences with IMGT/GENE-DB human TR gene sequences. A later analysis assigned CDR3 sequences and most-parsimonious VDJ recombination scenarios with the TCRdist pipeline. In a later analysis, each TCR beta chain was defined by its CDR3 amino acid sequence together with its V-gene family, and reads lacking a unique V-gene family were excluded. In a later analysis, 500 to 700 highly shared, low-generation-probability nucleotide sequences were removed to address suspected cross-contamination and a sequencing artifact. In a later analysis, a clonal expansion index for each public chain was calculated from normalized within-repertoire ranks of inferred template counts. Generation probabilities in a later analysis came from a VDJ recombination model fitted to out-of-frame rearrangements, and those results were checked against IGoR. A later analysis scored TCR-TCR, TCR-HLA and TCR-CMV co-occurrence with hypergeometric tests, applying a repertoire-size bias correction to TCR pairs. A later analysis estimated false discovery rates by permuting HLA or CMV assignments 20 times. A later analysis grouped co-occurring TCRs with DBSCAN, adding TCRdist sequence similarity when clustering within HLA-allele-positive subsets. For co-occurrence clustering, repertoires with fewer than 30,000 or more than 120,000 public chains were excluded, along with a handful of repertoires with anomalous nucleotide sharing. Here the immuneACCESS table is served through TCRdb, limited to in-frame sequences with V and J called. Missing clones are a known gap in these copies; in checked studies unresolved V genes cover under half, and the rest lacks a known reason. The V and J calls and the clone size are those of that table, but D and trimming were determined from the DNA. This sample's table has entries for about 190,000 clones. 6.5% of the sample belongs to the ten largest clones.

The cohort was made up of 500 to 800 healthy bone marrow donors. At the time of sampling, every cohort member was nominally healthy, though immune exposures that went unrecorded were likely present. The donor tested CMV seronegative and was one of the 352 seronegative cohort members. Every donor gave a peripheral blood sample, and the peripheral blood mononuclear cells from that sample were used for TCR beta sequencing. Genomic DNA was extracted from the blood cell samples with the Qiagen DNeasy Blood Extraction Kit. Paper-wide results and their limitations: Sequencing depth was assumed to be roughly uniform across donors in the presence/absence analyses, though that assumption may not hold. Specific HLA alleles were associated with some 15,000 TCR beta sequences at a false discovery rate of 0.05 in a later analysis. A further reported finding was that TCR beta sequences accurately predicted the HLA-A and HLA-B alleles for most subjects in the first cohort. The study listed approximately 160 TCR beta chains as associated with cytomegalovirus. Compared with the roughly 670-donor mean, donors in an Asian-associated ancestry cluster had fewer N-insertions in productive TCRs, according to a later genetic analysis. The classifier was reported to diagnose cytomegalovirus status with high specificity and sensitivity in both the original cohort and the validation cohort. Compared with equally common non-associated chains, HLA-associated TCR beta chains in a later analysis were more clonally expanded and had lower generation probabilities. According to the authors, the approach could potentially be generalized to other disease states and immunological phenotypes. Immune exposure information for the cohort was limited to CMV serostatus. Several of the top co-occurrence clusters appeared to be linked to parvovirus B19, influenza, CMV and Epstein-Barr virus, according to a later analysis. According to a later analysis, most CMV-associated TCR beta chains appeared to be HLA-restricted, and the HLA associations seemed to be driven largely by CMV exposure. While some public TCRs were present in many individuals, most TCR sequences turned up only very rarely across donors. In an earlier analysis of roughly 560 of the donors, most TCR beta V segments were observed in productive rearrangements about 90% or about 30% of the time, broadly matching IMGT annotations. A few of the identified cytomegalovirus-associated TCR beta chains were confirmed in vitro to be specific for cytomegalovirus antigens. Linkage disequilibrium might explain the correlated functional status among segregating V segments, but an unknown experimental factor could not be ruled out. Because HLA typing was unavailable for some donors at each locus, only the typed subset was used in association tests. Strong co-occurrence of HLA alleles, especially DR and DQ, made assigning TCR associations to individual alleles difficult. The cohort was sequenced for TCR beta chains only, and without alpha or paired-chain data the features that could be detected were limited. According to a later analysis, TCR association rates differed among HLA loci, with DRB1 alleles showing the most associated TCRs and HLA-C alleles showing the fewest. A group of highly shared sequence variants was considered likely to be a technical artifact of the sequencing pipeline. Because counts were too low, under 20 rarely observed V segments, including chromosome 9 orphons, were left out of the earlier analysis of some 600 of the donors. V-gene and J-gene trimming of TCR beta chains was associated with a missense DCLRE1C variant in a later genetic analysis, and the association was replicated in an independent cohort.

This TCR was recovered from a young man in good health and CMV-seronegative. The source material was PBMCs.

The encoded CDR3 is CASRTGLRNEQYF. The nucleotides read TGTGCCAGCAGGACGGGACTGAGGAACGAGCAGTACTTC. The chain is encoded by TRBV28 joined to TRBJ2-7; perhaps TRBD2 is the D gene, with 6 bases matching. CDR1 and CDR2 were assigned from the germline V gene as MDHEN and SYDVKM. V gives up 6 bases and J gives up 5 bases, and the segment between their germline ends measures 14 bases. The CDR3 runs 13 amino acids, cysteine and phenylalanine included. CDR3 DNA is the only sequence kept; it has 39 bases, read in frame from the first base.